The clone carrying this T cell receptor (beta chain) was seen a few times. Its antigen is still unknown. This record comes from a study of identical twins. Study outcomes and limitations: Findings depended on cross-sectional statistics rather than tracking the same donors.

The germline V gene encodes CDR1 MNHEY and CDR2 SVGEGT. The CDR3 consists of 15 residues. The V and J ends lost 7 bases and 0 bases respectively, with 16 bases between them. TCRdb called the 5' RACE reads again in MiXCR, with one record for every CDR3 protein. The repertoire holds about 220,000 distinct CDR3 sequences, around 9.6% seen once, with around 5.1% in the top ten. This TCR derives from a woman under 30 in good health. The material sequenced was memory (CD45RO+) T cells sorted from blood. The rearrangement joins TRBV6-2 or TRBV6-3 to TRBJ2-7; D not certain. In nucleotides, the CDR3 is TGTGCCAGCAAATCGTTGCGAGGAGTCTCCTACGAGCAGTACTTC. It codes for CASKSLRGVSYEQYF.